Listed below are T cell receptor beta chains from one sample, sequenced in a study of blood T cell repertoires in COVID-19. TCRdb's table, derived via immunoSEQ multiplex PCR, lists solely in-frame clones and lacks some. The data hold more than 95,000 clones, with roughly 87% observed a single time. The sequencing input was peripheral blood. These receptors came from a human donor in a cohort sampled during active COVID-19. The CDR3 runs from the conserved cysteine through the conserved F or W. D genes are given only for firm matches. Some rows mark clone size as missing; the rest say once, few, many or name a class of expanded clone.

d_call j_call v_call clone_size cdr3_nt cdr3_aa
TRBD1 TRBJ1-5 TRBV27 few TGTGCCAGCAGGTTAACCCGGGACAGGGCCCAGCCCCAGCATTTT CASRLTRDRAQPQHF
TRBD1 TRBJ2-7 TRBV6-1 NA TGTGCCAGCAGTGAGCCGGGACAGGGGGCCGACGAGCAGTACTTC CASSEPGQGADEQYF
NA TRBJ2-7 TRBV12-5 NA TGTGCTAGTGGTTTGGTACTGATAGGATCCAGGGGCCACGAGCAGTACTTC CASGLVLIGSRGHEQYF
NA TRBJ2-7 TRBV12-3/TRBV12-4 NA TGTGCCAGCACTGCGGGGACCTACGAGCAGTACTTC CASTAGTYEQYF
NA TRBJ2-3 TRBV24-1 few TGTGCCACTGGGGACTTCACAGATACGCAGTATTTT CATGDFTDTQYF
TRBD2 TRBJ2-3 TRBV4-1 NA TGCGCCAGCAGCCAAGAAAGTAGCGGGAGGTACACAGATACGCAGTATTTT CASSQESSGRYTDTQYF
NA TRBJ1-4 TRBV28 NA TGTGCCAGCAGCCGCCCGGGGAACAATAACGAAAAACTGTTTTTT CASSRPGNNNEKLFF
NA TRBJ2-5 TRBV30 NA TGTGCCTGGAGTGGAGGGGGTGTCCCAGAGACCCAGTACTTC CAWSGGGVPETQYF
NA TRBJ2-2 TRBV5-4 NA TGTGCCAGCAGCTTGGCAAAACGGGATCCCACCGGGGAGCTGTTTTTT CASSLAKRDPTGELFF
NA TRBJ1-2 TRBV6-5 once TGTGCCAGCAGTTACTCACAGGGATTAACTGGCTACACCTTC CASSYSQGLTGYTF
NA TRBJ2-2 TRBV11-3 NA TGTGCCAGCAGCTCGGCAGGGACTAACACCGGGGAGCTGTTTTTT CASSSAGTNTGELFF
TRBD1 TRBJ2-7 TRBV24-1 NA TGTGCCACCAGTGACCCCGGACAGGGGGCAGGTGGCGAGCAGTACTTC CATSDPGQGAGGEQYF
TRBD1 TRBJ2-5 TRBV29-1 NA TGCAGCGTCCGCCCAGAAGGACAGGGGGCGCTTGGGACCCAGTACTTC CSVRPEGQGALGTQYF
NA TRBJ2-2 TRBV5-1 once TGCGCCAGCAGCTTGGCCGTGTCAGGGAACACCGGGGAGCTGTTTTTT CASSLAVSGNTGELFF
TRBD2 TRBJ2-7 TRBV11-3 few TGTGCCAGCAGCCGACTAGCGTCAAGCTACGAGCAGTACTTC CASSRLASSYEQYF
NA TRBJ1-5 TRBV3-1/TRBV3-2 once TGTGCCAGCAGCCAAGATGCGGGGATGAGGCAGCCCCAGCATTTT CASSQDAGMRQPQHF
TRBD1 TRBJ2-2 TRBV11-3 NA TGTGCCAGCAGCTTAGGCTACTGGGACAGGGCGAACACCGGGGAGCTGTTTTTT CASSLGYWDRANTGELFF
TRBD1 TRBJ1-5 TRBV9 NA TGTGCCAGCAGCCCGGGGACAGGGGGCATAGACGGCAATCAGCCCCAGCATTTT CASSPGTGGIDGNQPQHF
NA TRBJ1-2 TRBV6-4 NA TGTGCCAGCAGTGAAGTGTTTTTCTCGTCGGGAGGCTACACCTTC CASSEVFFSSGGYTF
NA TRBJ2-4 TRBV5-1 once TGCGCCAGCAGCCCGGAGGGCGGGCGCATTCAGTACTTC CASSPEGGRIQYF
NA TRBJ1-1 TRBV19 NA TGTGCCAGTACCGCAGGACAGCCGACTCTAATGGGAACTGAAGCTTTCTTT CASTAGQPTLMGTEAFF
NA TRBJ1-5 TRBV24-1 once TGTGCCACCAGTGCCACATCATATAGCAATCAGCCCCAGCATTTT CATSATSYSNQPQHF
TRBD2 TRBJ2-3 TRBV11-1 NA TGTGCCAGCGGCGGGGGGGTCACAGATACGCAGTATTTT CASGGGVTDTQYF
TRBD2 TRBJ2-3 TRBV3-1/TRBV3-2 NA TGTGCCAGCAGCCCACTAGCGGGGTCCACAGATACGCAGTATTTT CASSPLAGSTDTQYF
TRBD2 TRBJ2-3 TRBV29-1 NA TGCAGCGTTGCGGGGATAGCGGGACCAGATACGCAGTATTTT CSVAGIAGPDTQYF
NA TRBJ2-5 TRBV6-5 NA TGTGCCAGCACCAACTCCAGGGTCCGGGCCCAGTACTTC CASTNSRVRAQYF
NA TRBJ1-4 TRBV11-2 NA TGTGCCAGCAGCCCGGACAGTGTTGGTGAAAAACTGTTTTTT CASSPDSVGEKLFF
TRBD2 TRBJ2-5 TRBV5-4 NA TGTGCCAGCAGCTTCGGGGGGGGAGGCGAAGAGACCCAGTACTTC CASSFGGGGEETQYF
NA TRBJ1-1 TRBV7-3 NA TGTGCCAGCAGCAGAACAGAGAACACTGAAGCTTTCTTT CASSRTENTEAFF
NA TRBJ2-2 TRBV7-2 once TGTGCCAGCAGCTTAGAAGGAGGGCCGTGGACCGGGGAGCTGTTTTTT CASSLEGGPWTGELFF
TRBD2 TRBJ2-3 TRBV15 NA TGTGCCACCAGTAAATTGAGAACCGGGACTAGCGGGAGAGTGTCATCAGATACGCAGTATTTT CATSKLRTGTSGRVSSDTQYF
NA TRBJ2-2 TRBV18 NA TGTGCCAGCTCACCACCTTCCGGGGGCACCGGGGAGCTGTTTTTT CASSPPSGGTGELFF
TRBD1 TRBJ1-2 TRBV28 NA TGTGCCAGCAGCTCGGGACAGGCGCTTAACTATGGCTACACCTTC CASSSGQALNYGYTF
TRBD1 TRBJ2-7 TRBV18 NA TGTGCCAGCTCACCCTCCGGGACAGGGATAGAGCAGTACTTC CASSPSGTGIEQYF
NA TRBJ2-2 TRBV6-4 few TGTGCCAGCAGACCCACAGGGACCGGGGAGCTGTTTTTT CASRPTGTGELFF
NA TRBJ2-7 TRBV18 NA TGTGCCAGCACCGGCTACCTGGATCGGAGCGAGCAGTACTTC CASTGYLDRSEQYF
TRBD1 TRBJ1-3 TRBV7-6 NA TGTGCCAGCAGCTTGACAGGGGGGTTGGACACCATATATTTT CASSLTGGLDTIYF
TRBD1 TRBJ2-1 TRBV6-5 NA TGTGCCAGCAGGGACAGGCGCAACAATGAGCAGTTCTTC CASRDRRNNEQFF
NA TRBJ1-2 TRBV6-6 NA TGTGCCATCAATCGGGGGGGTAACTATGGCTACACCTTC CAINRGGNYGYTF
NA TRBJ2-3 TRBV6-5 NA TGTGCCAGCAGCCGCACCCTCTCGGCAGATACGCAGTATTTT CASSRTLSADTQYF
TRBD1 TRBJ1-2 TRBV6-2/TRBV6-3 NA TGTGCCAGCAGCAGCCCGGGACAGGGTATCGATGGCTACACCTTC CASSSPGQGIDGYTF
TRBD2 TRBJ2-1 TRBV7-3 few TGTGCCAGCAGCCCGGGACTAGCGGGGGGCGGCAATGAGCAGTTCTTC CASSPGLAGGGNEQFF
TRBD1 TRBJ2-7 TRBV6-5 NA TGTGCCAGCAGCGGGACAGGGAGTTACGAGCAGTACTTC CASSGTGSYEQYF
NA TRBJ2-1 TRBV11-3 NA TGTGCCAGCAGCTTGGACAGCTCCTACAATGAGCAGTTCTTC CASSLDSSYNEQFF
NA TRBJ2-2 TRBV6-5 NA TGTGCCAGCAGCCCCCTAACTAGGGACACCGGGGAGCTGTTTTTT CASSPLTRDTGELFF